These 29 T cell receptor beta chains were all obtained from the same sample, sequenced in a study of cytomegalovirus exposure and HLA in healthy donors. The primer mix had 60 Vbeta and 13 Jbeta primers. Sequenced by immunoSEQ multiplex PCR; TCRdb stores in-frame clones only, minus some. Of 120,000 or so clones in the sample, approximately 86% were seen once. Source material: PBMCs. The receptors come from a man aged 35 to 55 in good health and CMV-seronegative.

The rearrangement joins TRBV9 to TRBJ1-1, with D hard to call. CDR1 SGDLS and CDR2 YYNGEE come from the germline V gene. This CDR3 contains 14 residues. The germline V and J ends were trimmed by 0 bases and 0 bases, with 6 bases remaining between them. CDR3 sequence: CASSVAPVNTEAFF. The CDR3 DNA follows: TGTGCCAGCAGCGTAGCGCCAGTGAACACTGAAGCTTTCTTT.

This clone has more than one count but fewer than ten. This chain uses TRBV15 with TRBJ2-1; D is possibly TRBD2 (5 bases). Trimming cost V 7 bases and J 0 bases, with 7 bases left between them. CDR3 length: 13 amino acids. Germline CDR1 reads LNHNV; CDR2 reads YYDKDF (reference sequence). CDR3 sequence: CATKGSSYNEQFF. The CDR3, as DNA: TGTGCCACCAAAGGGAGCTCCTACAATGAGCAGTTCTTC.

The J gene is TRBJ2-5, the V gene TRBV5-1; D not resolved. Germline assignment: CDR1 SGHRS and CDR2 YFSETQ. Between the trimmed V and J ends, which lost 3 bases and 2 bases, there was a span of 20 bases. CDR3 length equals 17 residues. The CDR3 sequence is CASSSGMTPSPQETQYF. The CDR3 DNA reads TGCGCCAGCAGCTCTGGAATGACTCCCTCCCCTCAAGAGACCCAGTACTTC.

The CDR3 DNA sequence: TGTGCCAGCAGCGTAGTACTCGGCGGGGAGCTGTTTTTT. Its translation is CASSVVLGGELFF. V is TRBV9 and J is TRBJ2-2; D is uncertain. The V and J ends lost 0 bases and 7 bases respectively, with 7 bases between them. The CDR3 is 13 residues long. Germline CDR1 reads SGDLS; CDR2 reads YYNGEE.

This chain uses TRBV4-3 with TRBJ2-7, with a weak D call TRBD2 (7 bases). Germline V lookup: CDR1 LGHNA, CDR2 YSLEER. The CDR3 totals 16 residues. V dropped 0 bases and J dropped 5 bases, with 17 bases sitting between them. CDR3 protein: CASSQESGTGRDEQYF. DNA for the CDR3: TGCGCCAGCAGCCAAGAATCGGGCACAGGGAGGGACGAGCAGTACTTC.

V usage is TRBV9 and J usage is TRBJ2-3; tentative D call: TRBD2 (6 bases). This CDR3 is 16 amino acids long. V shed 4 bases and J shed 1 base, with 16 bases lying between them. Germline V CDR1 and CDR2: SGDLS, YYNGEE. CDR3 in DNA: TGTGCCAGCAGCACCCTGGGACTCCCGCGCACAGATACGCAGTATTTT. Protein sequence: CASSTLGLPRTDTQYF.

This CDR3 is CASSYGSGGLNEQFF. As DNA, the CDR3 is TGTGCCAGCAGTTACGGGTCGGGGGGTCTCAATGAGCAGTTCTTC. This rearrangement joins TRBV6-6 to TRBJ2-1; TRBD2 agrees at 7 bases. Germline V CDR1 and CDR2: MNHNY, SVGAGI (reference sequence). V shed 2 bases and J 6 bases; nucleotides not matched to a gene: 7. There are 15 residues in the CDR3.

This sequence joins TRBV7-2 and TRBJ1-1; 8 bases map to TRBD1. Unmatched junction bases numbered 0, after V lost 5 bases and J lost 1 base. CDR1 is SGHTA, CDR2 FQGNSA, per germline. This CDR3 has 13 amino acids. CDR3 sequence: CASSDRGNTEAFF. As DNA, the CDR3 is TGTGCCAGCAGCGACAGGGGGAACACTGAAGCTTTCTTT.

This chain joins TRBV28 and TRBJ1-1, with 11 bases that match TRBD1. The CDR3 has 15 residues. CDR1 MDHEN and CDR2 SYDVKM come from the germline V gene. The V gene end was trimmed by 6 bases and the J gene end by 2 bases; junction bases not matched to a gene: 5. This CDR3 is CASRPGQGVNTEAFF. The CDR3 nucleotides read TGTGCCAGCAGACCGGGACAGGGGGTTAACACTGAAGCTTTCTTT.

This clone was observed a handful of times. V is TRBV5-6 and J is TRBJ1-1, with TRBD1 matching over 7 bases. Unmatched junction bases numbered 9, after V lost 0 bases and J lost 10 bases. Germline V gene data show CDR1 as SGHDT and CDR2 as YYEEEE. The CDR3 covers 14 residues. The CDR3 reads CASSLAISAGGAFF. The CDR3 bases are TGTGCCAGCAGCTTGGCCATATCGGCAGGGGGAGCTTTCTTT.

The chain uses TRBV2 and TRBJ2-4; D unresolved. The CDR3 is made up of 12 amino acids. Trimming pared 4 bases from V and 5 bases from J, leaving 6 bases between. Germline V gives CDR1 SNHLY, CDR2 FYNNEI. Written as DNA, the CDR3 is TGTGCCAGCAGTGTCCTACAAAACATTCAGTACTTC. Protein product: CASSVLQNIQYF.

This clone appeared a single time. This chain links TRBV7-9 with TRBJ2-7, with 7 bases identical to TRBD1. V lost 5 bases to trimming and J lost 5 bases; unmatched junction nucleotides: 9. The CDR3 loop spans 14 amino acids. Germline values: CDR1 SEHNR, CDR2 FQNEAQ (reference sequence). As DNA, the CDR3 is TGTGCCAGCAGCCAGACAGGGTTTGACCACGAGCAGTACTTC. It encodes CASSQTGFDHEQYF.

This chain uses TRBV7-8 with TRBJ1-2; D perhaps matches TRBD1 (5 bases). The V end lost 2 bases, the J end lost 5 bases, and 15 bases lay between the germline ends. The CDR3 consists of 15 residues. The V gene's germline CDR1 is SGHVS and CDR2 FQNEAQ. The CDR3 DNA sequence: TGTGCCAGCAGCTTACACGCGGGGGTCCCATATGGCTACACCTTC. This translates into CASSLHAGVPYGYTF.

The chain is built from TRBV18 and TRBJ2-7, with TRBD2 matching 12 bases. In germline, CDR1 is KGHSH, CDR2 LQKENI. The CDR3 is 16 amino acids. J was trimmed by 5 bases and V by 2 bases; bases with no gene match: 7. The chain's CDR3 is CASSPKASGGADEQYF. CDR3 DNA: TGTGCCAGCTCACCAAAGGCTAGCGGGGGGGCCGACGAGCAGTACTTC.

This chain links TRBV6-5 with TRBJ2-7; D might be TRBD1 (6 bases). The germline V gene encodes CDR1 MNHEY and CDR2 SVGAGI. V dropped 6 bases and J dropped 2 bases, with 14 bases sitting between them. The CDR3 runs to 14 residues. The CDR3 DNA is TGTGCCAGCAGCCTCGACAGGAGAACCTACGAGCAGTACTTC. Protein product: CASSLDRRTYEQYF.

J is TRBJ2-1 and V is TRBV19; 13 bases are shared with TRBD2. V dropped 4 bases and J dropped 4; count of bases not matched to a gene: 13. This CDR3 region has 19 residues. Germline V gives CDR1 LNHDA, CDR2 SQIVND (reference sequence). DNA of the CDR3: TGTGCCAGTAGTACCAGACTAGCGGGGGGCCTGGGGTCGTACAATGAGCAGTTCTTC. It yields the protein CASSTRLAGGLGSYNEQFF.

This clone was seen a handful of times. The rearrangement joins TRBV28 to TRBJ2-1; possible D gene TRBD1, 5 bases. There are 16 residues in the CDR3. Germline CDR1 and CDR2: MDHEN and SYDVKM. The V gene lost 2 bases and the J gene lost 3 bases, with 14 bases spanning the gap. The CDR3 bases are TGTGCCAGCAGTTTAATTGGTCAGGGCCTCTACAATGAGCAGTTCTTC. It yields the protein CASSLIGQGLYNEQFF.

The rearrangement joins TRBV7-2 to TRBJ1-2, with D unclear. The V gene lost 5 bases and the J gene lost 6 bases, with 7 bases spanning the gap. The CDR3 covers 11 residues. Germline V gives CDR1 SGHTA, CDR2 FQGNSA. CDR3 nucleotides: TGTGCCAGCAGCCCCGCGGATGGCTACACCTTC. Residues: CASSPADGYTF.

The chain links TRBV4-1 to TRBJ2-2, with TRBD2 identical over 11 bases. Germline V gives CDR1 MGHRA, CDR2 YSYEKL. CDR3 length: 16 amino acids. V was clipped by 6 bases and J by 4 bases; unmatched bases: 7. The DNA of the CDR3 is TGCGCCAGCAGTCAACTAGCGGGGGACCCCACCGGGGAGCTGTTTTTT. It encodes CASSQLAGDPTGELFF.

This chain joins TRBV5-1 and TRBJ2-1, with a possible D match to TRBD1 (5 bases). V dropped 0 bases and J dropped 8 bases, with 9 bases sitting between them. Looked up from germline, CDR1 is SGHRS and CDR2 is YFSETQ. The CDR3 totals 13 residues. The CDR3 DNA sequence: TGCGCCAGCAGCTTGGGACAGTTCGATGAGCAGTTCTTC. Translating gives CASSLGQFDEQFF.

The chain combines TRBV6-5 with TRBJ2-7; D perhaps matches TRBD1 (6 bases). The CDR3 is 13 residues long. V dropped 5 bases and J dropped 5 bases, with 13 bases sitting between them. Germline V lookup: CDR1 MNHEY, CDR2 SVGAGI. CDR3 sequence: CASSPQQGHEQYF. CDR3 bases: TGTGCCAGCAGTCCACAACAGGGACACGAGCAGTACTTC.

This chain joins TRBV30 and TRBJ2-5; 9 positions match TRBD1. Germline-derived CDR1 and CDR2 are GTSNPN and SVGIG (reference sequence). V lost 3 bases, J lost 5 bases, and 10 bases stayed unmatched. This CDR3 comprises 15 residues. The CDR3 nucleotides are TGTGCCTGGAGCCTTTGGACAGGGGTACGGGAGACCCAGTACTTC. It specifies CAWSLWTGVRETQYF. The whole variable domain, remainder taken from reference TRBV30 and TRBJ2-5, is SQTIHQWPATLVQPVGSPLSLECTVEGTSNPNLYWYRQAAGRGLQLLFYSVGIGQISSEVPQNLSASRPQDRQFILSSKKLLLSDSGFYLCAWSLWTGVRETQYFGPGTRLLVL.

The chain joins TRBV6-5 to TRBJ2-7; 12 bases agree with TRBD1. The junction had 3 bases not matched to a gene; V was cut back by 10 bases and J by 2 bases. Germline-derived CDR1 and CDR2 are MNHEY and SVGAGI. This CDR3 region has 13 residues. In DNA, the CDR3 is TGTGCCACCAGGGACAGGGGGCCCTACGAGCAGTACTTC. Its protein product is CATRDRGPYEQYF.

This clone was detected once. The V gene is TRBV29-1, the J gene TRBJ2-7, with 7 nucleotides matching TRBD1. Germline CDR1 and CDR2: SQVTM and ANQGSEA. The CDR3 extends over 15 amino acids. With 1 base clipped from V and 0 bases from J, the junction kept 6 bases outside the gene matches. CDR3 sequence reads: CSVEVRDSSSYEQYF. The CDR3 DNA is TGCAGCGTTGAAGTCCGGGACAGCAGCTCCTACGAGCAGTACTTC.

V usage is TRBV5-1 and J usage is TRBJ2-6; a possible D gene is TRBD1 (6 bases). The V and J ends lost 4 bases and 2 bases respectively, with 16 bases between them. CDR3 size: 17 residues. Germline V gene sequence: CDR1 SGHRS, CDR2 YFSETQ. The CDR3 here is CASSPTPDSTGANVLTF. The CDR3 nucleotides are TGCGCCAGCAGCCCGACACCGGACAGTACTGGGGCCAACGTCCTGACTTTC.

In this sample, this clone turned up a few times. The J gene is TRBJ2-7, the V gene TRBV6-1, with TRBD1 matching over 9 bases. The V gene end was trimmed by 2 bases and the J gene end by 3 bases; junction bases not matched to a gene: 2. The CDR3 consists of 14 residues. Germline loops: CDR1 MNHNS, CDR2 SASEGT. The CDR3 here is CASSEPGQGYEQYF. The CDR3 nucleotides are TGTGCCAGCAGTGAACCGGGACAGGGCTACGAGCAGTACTTC.

The J gene is TRBJ1-1, the V gene TRBV5-1; D may be TRBD1 (6 bases). CDR3 length: 16 amino acids. Looked up from germline, CDR1 is SGHRS and CDR2 is YFSETQ. Trimming took off 4 bases at V and 0 bases at J, with 16 bases between the two ends. CDR3 region: CASSHGQLALNTEAFF. For the CDR3, the DNA is TGCGCCAGCAGCCACGGACAGCTCGCCTTGAACACTGAAGCTTTCTTT.

DNA of the CDR3: TGTGCCAGCAGTAATTCTGGAGGGAAACTGTTTTTT. Residues: CASSNSGGKLFF. The chain is built from TRBV6-5 and TRBJ1-4; D not certain. Germline V CDR1 and CDR2: MNHEY, SVGAGI. V lost 5 bases and J lost 11, with 12 bases in between. This CDR3 is built from 12 residues.

This clone occurred once. The gene calls are TRBV2 and TRBJ1-1, with a tentative D call TRBD1 (6 bases). V lost 5 bases and J lost 3, with 10 bases in between. Germline lookup yields CDR1 SNHLY and CDR2 FYNNEI. CDR3 size: 13 residues. The CDR3 loop is CASSNRVDTEAFF. CDR3 in DNA: TGTGCCAGCAGTAACAGGGTAGACACTGAAGCTTTCTTT.